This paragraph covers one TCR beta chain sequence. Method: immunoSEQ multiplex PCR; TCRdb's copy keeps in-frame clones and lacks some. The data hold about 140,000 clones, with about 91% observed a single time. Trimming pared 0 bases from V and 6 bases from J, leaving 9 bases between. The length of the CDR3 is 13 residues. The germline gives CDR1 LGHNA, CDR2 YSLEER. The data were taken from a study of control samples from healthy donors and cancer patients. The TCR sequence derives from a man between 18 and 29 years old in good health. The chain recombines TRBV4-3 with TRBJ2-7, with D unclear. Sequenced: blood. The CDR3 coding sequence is TGCGCCAGCAGCCAAGATGTCCCCTCCGAGCAGTACTTC. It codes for CASSQDVPSEQYF.